Below, 13 T cell receptor beta chains from the same sample are listed, as sequenced in a study of beta chain features in type 1 diabetes. Study-wide findings and caveats: The study found moderately but significantly shorter TCRB CDR3s in all four CD4+ subsets of Type 1 diabetes patients.

What these receptors recognize is not known. The isolated RNA, all of it, was reverse transcribed, so expressed TCRB transcripts were what got sequenced. Only in-frame clones appear in the TCRdb table, and some are missing; sequencing was by immunoSEQ multiplex PCR. This table has about 160,000 clones, about a tenth appearing once. What was sequenced was central memory CD4+ T cells from blood. Receptor source: a man aged 25-45 years with type 1 diabetes.

J is TRBJ2-2 and V is TRBV18; maybe TRBD1 (5 bases). Trimming removed 0 bases at V and 2 bases at J, with 7 bases between. The germline CDR1 and CDR2 sequences are KGHSH and LQKENI. There are 15 residues in the CDR3. CDR3 sequence reads: CASSPPTANTGELFF. Written as DNA, the CDR3 is TGTGCCAGCTCACCACCGACAGCTAACACCGGGGAGCTGTTTTTT. Variable domain in full (rest from reference TRBV18 and TRBJ2-2): NAGVMQNPRHLVRRRGQEARLRCSPMKGHSHVYWYRQLPEEGLKFMVYLQKENIIDESGMPKERFSAEFPKEGPSILRIQQVVRGDSAAYFCASSPPTANTGELFFGEGSRLTVL.

This rearrangement joins TRBV6-8 to TRBJ2-5; the D gene is possibly TRBD2 (5 bases). The CDR3 sequence is 11 residues long. V dropped 6 bases and J dropped 11 bases, with 13 bases sitting between them. The germline V gene has CDR1 MNHGY and CDR2 SAAAGT. The CDR3 DNA sequence: TGTGCCAGCAGCTCCGAGTGGGAGCAGTACTTC. Residues: CASSSEWEQYF.

This chain links TRBV29-1 with TRBJ1-1; 9 nucleotides match TRBD1. The CDR3 spans 12 residues. J gave up 5 bases and V 8 bases, and 6 bases lay outside the gene matches. CDR1 is SQVTM, CDR2 ANQGSEA, per germline. This CDR3 is CSFLTGGTEAFF. Written as DNA, the CDR3 is TGCAGCTTTTTGACAGGGGGAACTGAAGCTTTCTTT.

This clone was found a few times. The same CDR3 also results from other DNA sequences found in this sample. The CDR3: CASSLRGNQPQHF. CDR3 in DNA: TGTGCCAGCAGCTTACGGGGCAATCAGCCCCAGCATTTT. The chain links TRBV7-2 to TRBJ1-5, with D hard to call. Germline CDR1 reads SGHTA; CDR2 reads FQGNSA. This CDR3 region has 13 residues. V was shortened by 2 bases and J by 2 bases, with 4 bases between the two germline ends.

This clone was observed a few times. An end of the junction does not agree with germline; a read error may underlie this. The genes are TRBV7-7 and TRBJ2-2; D remains ambiguous. There are 15 residues in the CDR3. Germline lookup yields CDR1 SSHAT and CDR2 FNYEAQ (reference sequence). The CDR3 region has the DNA TGTGCTAGCAGCTTAGGAGATCAGGCCACCGGGGAGCTGTTTTTT. This codes for CASSLGDQATGELFF.

The V and J genes are TRBV11-1 and TRBJ2-2; tentative D call: TRBD2 (6 bases). The CDR3 has 13 residues. The V end lost 6 bases, the J end lost 7 bases, and 12 bases lay between the germline ends. CDR1 is SGHAT, CDR2 FQDESV, per germline (reference sequence). DNA of the CDR3: TGTGCCAGCAGTTCGGGACTGGACGGGGAGCTGTTTTTT. Its translation: CASSSGLDGELFF.

This clone was counted only a few times. The V and J genes are TRBV29-1 and TRBJ1-4; unclear D gene. V was trimmed by 4 bases and J by 0 bases, leaving 9 bases between them. The CDR3 is 14 amino acids. CDR1 and CDR2 (germline): SQVTM, ANQGSEA. CDR3 in amino acids: CSVAGPTTNEKLFF. The CDR3 DNA is TGCAGCGTTGCTGGGCCAACAACTAATGAAAAACTGTTTTTT.

This clone has only a few counts. The chain's CDR3 is CASSYRAGQGDGYTF. CDR3 bases: TGTGCCAGCAGTTACCGGGCAGGACAGGGCGATGGCTACACCTTC. The chain joins TRBV6-4 to TRBJ1-2; 8 bases are a match to TRBD1. The CDR3 length is 15 residues. Trimming took 5 bases from V and 6 from J; bases not matched to a gene: 11. CDR1 is MRHNA, CDR2 SNTAGT, per germline.

The rearrangement joins TRBV9 to TRBJ2-7; 8 nucleotides line up with TRBD1. The germline CDR1 and CDR2 sequences are SGDLS and YYNGEE. The CDR3 spans 15 residues. V shed 3 bases and J 0 bases; nucleotides not matched to a gene: 5. The CDR3 DNA follows: TGTGCCAGCAGCGCACAGGGGGTCACCTCCTACGAGCAGTACTTC. Translation: CASSAQGVTSYEQYF.

This clone showed up just a few times. This chain links TRBV7-2 with TRBJ2-1; unclear D gene. The germline gives CDR1 SGHTA, CDR2 FQGNSA. The ends were cut back, 6 bases at V and 7 bases at J, with 10 bases in the middle. The CDR3 has 12 amino acids. Here the CDR3 DNA reads TGTGCCAGCAGTAGAAGCCGGAATGAGCAGTTCTTC. Amino acids: CASSRSRNEQFF.

The chain has TRBV5-1 and TRBJ2-3; D remains unclear. Germline CDR1 is SGHRS and CDR2 is YFSETQ. The CDR3 is 13 residues long. Trimming shortened V by 3 bases and J by 0 bases, and 5 bases separated the two germline ends. CDR3 DNA sequence: TGCGCCAGCAGCTCAGCGAGCACAGATACGCAGTATTTT. Residues: CASSSASTDTQYF.

This clone was counted between two and nine times. The chain has TRBV30 and TRBJ1-1; D is possibly TRBD1 (6 bases). CDR1 GTSNPN and CDR2 SVGIG come from the germline V gene (reference sequence). V was trimmed by 5 bases and J by 7 bases, leaving 11 bases between them. This CDR3 region has 11 residues. The CDR3 region has the DNA TGTGCCTGGTCCACAGGGTTTGAAGCTTTCTTT. Its translation is CAWSTGFEAFF.

This sequence joins TRBV7-9 and TRBJ2-7; a weak D match, TRBD2 (5 bases). V lost 4 bases and J lost 3, with 19 bases in between. In germline, CDR1 is SEHNR, CDR2 FQNEAQ (reference sequence). The CDR3 contains 16 residues. The CDR3 spells CASSYTTKAENYEQYF. CDR3 DNA: TGTGCCAGCAGCTATACGACTAAGGCAGAAAACTACGAGCAGTACTTC. Supplemented by reference TRBV7-9 and TRBJ2-7, the full variable domain reads DTGVSQNPRHKITKRGQNVTFRCDPISEHNRLYWYRQTLGQGPEFLTYFQNEAQLEKSRLLSDRFSAERPKGSFSTLEIQRTEQGDSAMYLCASSYTTKAENYEQYFGPGTRLTVT.